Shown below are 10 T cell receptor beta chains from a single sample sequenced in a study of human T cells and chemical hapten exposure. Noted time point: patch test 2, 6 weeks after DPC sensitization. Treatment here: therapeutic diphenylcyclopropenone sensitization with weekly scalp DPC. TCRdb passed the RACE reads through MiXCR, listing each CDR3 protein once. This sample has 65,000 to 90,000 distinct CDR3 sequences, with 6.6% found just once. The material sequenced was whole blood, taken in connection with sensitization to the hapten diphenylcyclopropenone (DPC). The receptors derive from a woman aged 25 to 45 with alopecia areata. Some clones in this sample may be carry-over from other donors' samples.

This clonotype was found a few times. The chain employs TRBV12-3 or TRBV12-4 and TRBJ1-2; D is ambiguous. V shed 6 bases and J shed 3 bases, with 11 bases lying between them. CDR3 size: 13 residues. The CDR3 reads CASRWTADYGYTF. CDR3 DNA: TGTGCCAGCAGGTGGACCGCGGACTATGGCTACACCTTC.

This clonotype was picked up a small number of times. CDR3 coding DNA: TGTGCCACCAGCATTGACCCGAGGAGCTCCTATAATTCACCCCTCCACTTT. Its protein product is CATSIDPRSSYNSPLHF. The rearrangement joins TRBV15 to TRBJ1-6; no clear D gene. Trimming took 4 bases from V and 0 from J, leaving 13 bases between them. This CDR3 comprises 17 residues. Germline loops: CDR1 LNHNV, CDR2 YYDKDF (reference sequence). Looking up the rest from reference TRBV15 and TRBJ1-6 gives the full variable domain: DAMVIQNPRYQVTQFGKPVTLSCSQTLNHNVMYWYQQKSSQAPKLLFHYYDKDFNNEADTPDNFQSRRPNTSFCFLDIRSPGLGDTAMYLCATSIDPRSSYNSPLHFGNGTRLTVT.

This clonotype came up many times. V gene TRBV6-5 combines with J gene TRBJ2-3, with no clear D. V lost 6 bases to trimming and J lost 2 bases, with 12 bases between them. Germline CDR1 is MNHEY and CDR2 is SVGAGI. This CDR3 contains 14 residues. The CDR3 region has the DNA TGTGCCAGCAGCGAACGTAGCTTCACAGATACGCAGTATTTT. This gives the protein CASSERSFTDTQYF.

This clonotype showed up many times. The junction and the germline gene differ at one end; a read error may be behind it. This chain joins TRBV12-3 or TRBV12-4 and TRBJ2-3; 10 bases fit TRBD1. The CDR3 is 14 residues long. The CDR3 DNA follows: TGTGCCAGCAGTTTAGGAATTCGGGGACAGGGGTTTTTATTT. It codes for CASSLGIRGQGFLF.

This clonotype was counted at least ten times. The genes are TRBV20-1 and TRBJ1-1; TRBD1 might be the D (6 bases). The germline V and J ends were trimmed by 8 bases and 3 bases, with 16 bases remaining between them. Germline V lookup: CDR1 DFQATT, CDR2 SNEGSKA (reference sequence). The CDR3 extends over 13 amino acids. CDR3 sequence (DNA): TGCAGTACGACGGGGGGCCACGACACTGAAGCTTTCTTT. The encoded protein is CSTTGGHDTEAFF.

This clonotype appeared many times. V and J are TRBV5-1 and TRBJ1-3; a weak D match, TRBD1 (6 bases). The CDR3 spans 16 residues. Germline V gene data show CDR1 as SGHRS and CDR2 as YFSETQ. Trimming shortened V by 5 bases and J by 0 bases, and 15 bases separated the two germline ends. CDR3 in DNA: TGCGCCAGCAGGACGGGACAATTATACTCTGGAAACACCATATATTTT. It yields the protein CASRTGQLYSGNTIYF.

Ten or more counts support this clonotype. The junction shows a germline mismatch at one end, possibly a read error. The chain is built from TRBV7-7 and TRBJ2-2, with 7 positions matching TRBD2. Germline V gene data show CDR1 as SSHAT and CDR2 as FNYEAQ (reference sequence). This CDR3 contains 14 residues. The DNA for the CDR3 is TGTGCTAGCAGCTTACGGGGGGACACCGGGGAGCTGTTTTTT. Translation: CASSLRGDTGELFF.

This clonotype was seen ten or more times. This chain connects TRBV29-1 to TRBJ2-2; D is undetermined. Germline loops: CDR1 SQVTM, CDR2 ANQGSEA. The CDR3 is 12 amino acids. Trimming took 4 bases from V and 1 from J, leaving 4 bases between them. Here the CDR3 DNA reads TGCAGCGTTGGTTTGAACACCGGGGAGCTGTTTTTT. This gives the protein CSVGLNTGELFF.

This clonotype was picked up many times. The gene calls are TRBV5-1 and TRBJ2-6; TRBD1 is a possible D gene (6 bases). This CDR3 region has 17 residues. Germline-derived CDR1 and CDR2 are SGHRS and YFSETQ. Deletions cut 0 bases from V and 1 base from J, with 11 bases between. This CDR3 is CASSLVLQGSGANVLTF. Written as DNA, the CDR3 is TGCGCCAGCAGCTTGGTATTACAGGGATCTGGGGCCAACGTCCTGACTTTC.

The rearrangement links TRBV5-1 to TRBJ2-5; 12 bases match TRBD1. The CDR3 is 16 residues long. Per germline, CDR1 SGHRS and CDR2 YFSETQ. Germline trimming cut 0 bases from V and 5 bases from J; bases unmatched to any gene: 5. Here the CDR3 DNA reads TGCGCCAGCAGCTTGGCTTCCGGGACAGGGGGCGAGACCCAGTACTTC. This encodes CASSLASGTGGETQYF.